This TCR beta chain originates from a study of T cell changes during pregnancy in multiple sclerosis. Only in-frame clones appear in the TCRdb table, and some are missing; sequencing was by immunoSEQ multiplex PCR. The data contain about 60,000 clones, 93% of them seen just once; the ten biggest clones take up approximately 1.8%. The CDR3 covers 17 residues. The sequencing used peripheral blood, collected after pregnancy. The source is a female donor with multiple sclerosis, enrolled in a pregnancy study. V usage is TRBV21-1 and J usage is TRBJ2-7; the DNA was not compared with TRBD2, the D call given in the table. TRBV21-1 is a known pseudogene. CDR3 sequence: CASSEWMTSGTSYEQYF. CDR3 nucleotides: TGTGCCAGCAGCGAATGGATGACTAGCGGGACCTCCTACGAGCAGTACTTC.